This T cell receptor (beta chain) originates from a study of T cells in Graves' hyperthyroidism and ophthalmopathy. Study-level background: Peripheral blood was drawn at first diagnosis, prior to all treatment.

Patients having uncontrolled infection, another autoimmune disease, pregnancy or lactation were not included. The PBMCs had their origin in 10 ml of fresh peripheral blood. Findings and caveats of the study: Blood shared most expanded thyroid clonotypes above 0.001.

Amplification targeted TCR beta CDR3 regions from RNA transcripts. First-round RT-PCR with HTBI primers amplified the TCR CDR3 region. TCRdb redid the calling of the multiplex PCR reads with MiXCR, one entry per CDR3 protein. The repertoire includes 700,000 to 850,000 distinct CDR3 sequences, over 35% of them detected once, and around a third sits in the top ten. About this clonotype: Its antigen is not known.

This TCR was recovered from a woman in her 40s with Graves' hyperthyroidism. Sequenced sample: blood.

The CDR3 sequence: CAINARSVDTQYF. As DNA, the CDR3 is TGTGCCATCAACGCTAGGTCGGTAGATACGCAGTATTTT. The chain recombines TRBV10-3 with TRBJ2-3; D is uncertain. V was pared by 7 bases and J by 5 bases, with 13 bases between. There are 13 residues in the CDR3. The germline V gene has CDR1 ENHRY and CDR2 SYGVKD.